Listed below are T cell receptor beta chains from one sample, sequenced in a study of technical replicates of blood from several donors. Produced via immunoSEQ multiplex PCR; TCRdb's table is partial and in-frame only. Of tens of thousands of clones listed, approximately 97% were seen once; the top ten hold 0.2%. Sequencing was done on a sample of T cells isolated from PBMCs. All receptors derive from a human donor in good health. Both conserved end residues are part of each CDR3. The D gene is left open where the match is weak. Only some rows state a clone size, as once, few, many or a class for expanded clones.

d_gene	v_gene	abundance	j_gene	CDR3nt	CDR3aa
-	TRBV28	-	TRBJ1-4	TGTGCCAGCTGGGGTGGGAGTGGTGAAAAACTGTTTTTT	CASWGGSGEKLFF
-	TRBV27	-	TRBJ2-2	TGTGCCAGCAGTTTATCGCCGGGAGTGGACACCGGGGAGCTGTTTTTT	CASSLSPGVDTGELFF
-	TRBV18	-	TRBJ1-1	TGTGCCAGCTCACCACTGGAGGGTCAGTACACTGAAGCTTTCTTT	CASSPLEGQYTEAFF
TRBD1	TRBV28	-	TRBJ1-2	TGTGCCAGCAGTTTCCTAGGACAGGGAACCTTC	CASSFLGQGTF
-	TRBV19	-	TRBJ2-7	TGTGCCAGTAGTAACAATCACGAGCAGTACTTC	CASSNNHEQYF
-	TRBV9	-	TRBJ1-3	TGTGCCAGCAGCGTAGCCCCAAGCCGACAGGTTATCTCTGGAAACACCATATATTTT	CASSVAPSRQVISGNTIYF
-	TRBV2	once	TRBJ1-6	TGTGCCAGCAGTGAGGAGGGTAATTCACCCCTCCACTTT	CASSEEGNSPLHF
-	TRBV7-9	-	TRBJ2-7	TGTGCCAGCAGCTCCCAGGGGGGCAGGGTCTACGAGCAGTACTTC	CASSSQGGRVYEQYF
TRBD1	TRBV5-4	-	TRBJ1-1	TGTGCCAGCAGCCGAGGGGGCAGAAGCACTGAAGCTTTCTTT	CASSRGGRSTEAFF
TRBD1	TRBV5-1	-	TRBJ1-2	TGCGCCAGCAGCTTCGGGGACAGACCTACCTATGGCTACACCTTC	CASSFGDRPTYGYTF
-	TRBV28	few	TRBJ2-7	TGTGCGGTCCTCTCCAGCGAAGTCATGGACGAGCAGTACTTC	CAVLSSEVMDEQYF
TRBD2	TRBV30	-	TRBJ2-3	TGTGCCGGATTCGCGGGGGGGCCTCCAGATACGCAGTATTTT	CAGFAGGPPDTQYF
TRBD1	TRBV5-1	-	TRBJ1-2	TGCGCCAGCAGCGTCCGGACAGGGGAGATATCCGACTATGGCTACACCTTC	CASSVRTGEISDYGYTF
-	TRBV13	-	TRBJ2-5	TGTGCCAGCAGCGCTGGCGAGACCCAGTACTTC	CASSAGETQYF
TRBD1	TRBV30	-	TRBJ1-4	TGTGCCTGGAGCCAGGGGGTTGGTGAAAAACTGTTTTTT	CAWSQGVGEKLFF
-	TRBV5-1	-	TRBJ2-1	TGCGCCAGCAGCCTAACAGGGTTCAATGAGCAGTTCTTC	CASSLTGFNEQFF
TRBD1	TRBV4-1	-	TRBJ1-2	TGCGCCAGCAGCCCTACGACAGGGGGCGACTATGGCTACACCTTC	CASSPTTGGDYGYTF
-	TRBV15	-	TRBJ2-7	TGTGCCACCAGCAGGGGTTTGCGGAAGAGCTCCTACGAGCAGTACTTC	CATSRGLRKSSYEQYF
-	TRBV29-1	-	TRBJ2-1	TGCAGCGTTGAAATACCCTCGGGATTAAACTACAATGAGCAGTTCTTC	CSVEIPSGLNYNEQFF
-	TRBV20-1	-	TRBJ2-5	TGCAGTGCTATCTCTGAGACCCAGTACTTC	CSAISETQYF